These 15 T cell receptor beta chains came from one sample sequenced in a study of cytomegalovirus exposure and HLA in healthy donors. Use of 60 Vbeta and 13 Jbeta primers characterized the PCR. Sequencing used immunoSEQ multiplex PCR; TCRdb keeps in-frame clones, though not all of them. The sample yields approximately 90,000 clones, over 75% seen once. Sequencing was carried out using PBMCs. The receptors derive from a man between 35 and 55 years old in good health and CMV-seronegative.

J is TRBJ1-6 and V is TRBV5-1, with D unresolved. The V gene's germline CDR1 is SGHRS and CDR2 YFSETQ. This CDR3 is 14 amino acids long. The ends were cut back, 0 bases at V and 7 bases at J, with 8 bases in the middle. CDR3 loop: CASSLEWSNSPLHF. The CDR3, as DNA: TGCGCCAGCAGCTTGGAGTGGAGCAATTCACCCCTCCACTTT.

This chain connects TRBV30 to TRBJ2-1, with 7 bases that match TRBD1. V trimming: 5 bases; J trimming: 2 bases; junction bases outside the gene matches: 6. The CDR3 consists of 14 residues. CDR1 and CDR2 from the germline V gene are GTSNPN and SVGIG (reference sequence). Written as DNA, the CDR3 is TGTGCCTGGGGGGTGGGACAGCCCTACAATGAGCAGTTCTTC. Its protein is CAWGVGQPYNEQFF.

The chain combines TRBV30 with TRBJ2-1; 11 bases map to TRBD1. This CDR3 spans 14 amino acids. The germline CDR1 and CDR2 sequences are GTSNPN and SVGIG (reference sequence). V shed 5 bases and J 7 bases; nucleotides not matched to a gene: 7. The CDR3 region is CAWRDRGKLNEQFF. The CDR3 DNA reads TGTGCCTGGCGGGACAGGGGGAAGCTAAATGAGCAGTTCTTC.

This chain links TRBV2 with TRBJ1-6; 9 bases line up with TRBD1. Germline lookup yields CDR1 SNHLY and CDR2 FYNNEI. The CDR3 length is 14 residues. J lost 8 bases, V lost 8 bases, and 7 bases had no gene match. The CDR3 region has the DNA TGTGCCAGCGGGTCCGGGACAGGGTATTCACCCCTCCACTTT. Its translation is CASGSGTGYSPLHF.

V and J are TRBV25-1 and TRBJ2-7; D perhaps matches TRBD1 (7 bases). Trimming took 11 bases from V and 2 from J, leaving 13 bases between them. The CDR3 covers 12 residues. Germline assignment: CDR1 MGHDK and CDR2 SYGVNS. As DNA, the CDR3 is TGTGCCTCGGAGGGACAGCCCTACGAGCAGTACTTC. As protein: CASEGQPYEQYF.

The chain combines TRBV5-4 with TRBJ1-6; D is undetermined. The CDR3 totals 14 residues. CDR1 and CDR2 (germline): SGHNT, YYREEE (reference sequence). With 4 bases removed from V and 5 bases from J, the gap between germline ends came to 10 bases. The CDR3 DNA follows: TGTGCCAGCAGCGACGGGTGGGATAATTCACCCCTCCACTTT. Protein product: CASSDGWDNSPLHF.

The DNA of the CDR3 is TGTGCCAGCAGCGGGACTAGCGGGGGGGCCTACGAGCAGTACTTC. The encoded protein is CASSGTSGGAYEQYF. The gene calls are TRBV7-8 and TRBJ2-7; 16 bases map to TRBD2. The junction had 0 bases not matched to a gene; V was cut back by 5 bases and J by 2 bases. CDR1 SGHVS and CDR2 FQNEAQ come from the germline V gene. This CDR3 has 15 residues.

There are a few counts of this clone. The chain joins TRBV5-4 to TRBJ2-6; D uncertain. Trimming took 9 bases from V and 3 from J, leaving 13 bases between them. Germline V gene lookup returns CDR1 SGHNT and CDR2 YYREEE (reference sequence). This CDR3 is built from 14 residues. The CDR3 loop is CATSPSGGANVLTF. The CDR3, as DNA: TGTGCCACCTCACCCTCGGGTGGGGCCAACGTCCTGACTTTC.

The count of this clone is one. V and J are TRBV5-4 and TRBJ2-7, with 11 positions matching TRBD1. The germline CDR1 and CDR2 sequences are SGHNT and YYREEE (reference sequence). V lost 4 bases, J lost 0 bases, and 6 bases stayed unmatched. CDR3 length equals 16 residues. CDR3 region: CASSTRDRGNSYEQYF. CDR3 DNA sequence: TGTGCCAGCAGCACCCGGGACAGGGGGAACTCCTACGAGCAGTACTTC.

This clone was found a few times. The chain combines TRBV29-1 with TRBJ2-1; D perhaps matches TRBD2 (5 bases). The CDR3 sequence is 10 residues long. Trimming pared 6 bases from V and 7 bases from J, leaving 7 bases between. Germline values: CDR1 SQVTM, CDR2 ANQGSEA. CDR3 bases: TGCAGCGTGTGGGAGAATGAGCAGTTCTTC. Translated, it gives CSVWENEQFF.

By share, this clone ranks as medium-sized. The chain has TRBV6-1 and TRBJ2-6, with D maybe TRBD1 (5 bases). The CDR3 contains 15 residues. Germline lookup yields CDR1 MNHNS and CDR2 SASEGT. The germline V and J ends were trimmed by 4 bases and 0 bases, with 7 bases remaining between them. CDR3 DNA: TGTGCCAGCAGTGGGACAAACTCTGGGGCCAACGTCCTGACTTTC. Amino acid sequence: CASSGTNSGANVLTF.

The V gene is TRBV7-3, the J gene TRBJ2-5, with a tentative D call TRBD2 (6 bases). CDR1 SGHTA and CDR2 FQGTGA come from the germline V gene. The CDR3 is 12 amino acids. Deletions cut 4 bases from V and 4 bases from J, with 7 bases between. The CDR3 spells CASSSGGETQYF. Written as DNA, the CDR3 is TGTGCCAGCAGCTCCGGGGGAGAGACCCAGTACTTC.

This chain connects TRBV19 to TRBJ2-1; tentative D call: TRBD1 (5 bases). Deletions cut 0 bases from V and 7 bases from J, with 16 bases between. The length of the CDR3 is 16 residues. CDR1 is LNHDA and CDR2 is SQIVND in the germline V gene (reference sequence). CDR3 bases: TGTGCCAGTAGTATAGATATAGGGGTGGTAGGTAATGAGCAGTTCTTC. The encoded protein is CASSIDIGVVGNEQFF.

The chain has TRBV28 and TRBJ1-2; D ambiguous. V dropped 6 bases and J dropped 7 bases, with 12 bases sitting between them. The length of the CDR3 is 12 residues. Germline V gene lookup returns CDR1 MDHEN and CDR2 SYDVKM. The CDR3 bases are TGTGCCAGCAGCTCGTCGAACGGTGGCTACACCTTC. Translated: CASSSSNGGYTF.

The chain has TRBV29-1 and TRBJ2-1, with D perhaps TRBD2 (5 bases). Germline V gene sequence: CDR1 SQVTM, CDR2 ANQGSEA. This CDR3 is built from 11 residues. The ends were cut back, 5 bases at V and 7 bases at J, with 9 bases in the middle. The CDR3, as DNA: TGCAGCGTTTCGGGGTTTAATGAGCAGTTCTTC. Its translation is CSVSGFNEQFF.